These 22 T cell receptor beta chains share one sample of origin, sequenced in a study of STAT5B mutations in CD4+ large granular lymphocyte leukemia. Measured with immunoSEQ multiplex PCR; TCRdb has only the in-frame clones, and not every one. The table includes roughly 40,000 clones, roughly 84% detected once. Source material: CD4+ T cells from blood buffy coats. The receptors here all came from a human donor in good health.

V gene TRBV7-2 combines with J gene TRBJ1-3; no reliable D call. V was shortened by 5 bases and J by 0 bases, with 11 bases between the two germline ends. The CDR3 is 15 residues long. Germline loops: CDR1 SGHTA, CDR2 FQGNSA. DNA for the CDR3: TGTGCCAGCAGCCCCCGGGGAAACTCTGGAAACACCATATATTTT. This sequence encodes CASSPRGNSGNTIYF. The full variable domain, completed using reference TRBV7-2 and TRBJ1-3, is GAGVSQSPSNKVTEKGKDVELRCDPISGHTALYWYRQSLGQGLEFLIYFQGNSAPDKSGLPSDRFSAERTGGSVSTLTIQRTQQEDSAVYLCASSPRGNSGNTIYFGEGSWLTVV.

This chain uses TRBV6-1 with TRBJ2-7; maybe TRBD2 (5 bases). V lost 3 bases and J lost 3, with 15 bases in between. CDR3 length: 15 residues. Germline CDR1 and CDR2: MNHNS and SASEGT. DNA for the CDR3: TGTGCCAGCAGTGATTTCGGTGGGAGCCGCTACGAGCAGTACTTC. This gives the protein CASSDFGGSRYEQYF.

The V gene is TRBV7-2, the J gene TRBJ2-2, with D perhaps being TRBD1 or TRBD2 (5 bases each). The V gene's germline CDR1 is SGHTA and CDR2 FQGNSA. V was cut by 3 bases and J by 2 bases, with 10 bases left in between. The CDR3 spans 15 residues. The CDR3 nucleotides are TGTGCCAGCAGCTTTACCGGGGCAAACACCGGGGAGCTGTTTTTT. Its translation: CASSFTGANTGELFF.

The rearrangement joins TRBV5-4 to TRBJ2-1; 11 bases agree with TRBD2. Trimming removed 4 bases from V and 10 bases from J; junction bases left unmatched: 7. Germline V gene sequence: CDR1 SGHNT, CDR2 YYREEE (reference sequence). CDR3 length: 14 amino acids. The CDR3 DNA is TGTGCCAGCAGCACAGGACTAGCGGGTAGAGAGCAGTTCTTC. Encoded protein: CASSTGLAGREQFF.

The chain links TRBV29-1 to TRBJ1-1; D is possibly TRBD1 (6 bases). Germline V gene data show CDR1 as SQVTM and CDR2 as ANQGSEA. V gave up 7 bases and J gave up 4 bases, with 16 bases separating them. This CDR3 has 13 residues. The CDR3 bases are TGCAGCGCGGTCGAGGGGGTCGTCACTGAAGCTTTCTTT. It specifies CSAVEGVVTEAFF.

V is TRBV7-8 and J is TRBJ1-6; 7 positions agree with TRBD1. Trimming at V came to 6 bases and at J to 5 bases, leaving 10 bases not matched to a gene. Germline values: CDR1 SGHVS, CDR2 FQNEAQ. The CDR3 contains 16 residues. CDR3 sequence (DNA): TGTGCCAGCAGACCCCGTCCGGGACAGAATAATTCACCCCTCCACTTT. This sequence encodes CASRPRPGQNNSPLHF.

The chain links TRBV7-9 to TRBJ2-1; D possibly corresponds to TRBD2 (6 bases). V was cut by 5 bases and J by 8 bases, with 25 bases left in between. CDR1 SEHNR and CDR2 FQNEAQ come from the germline V gene (reference sequence). This CDR3 has 17 residues. CDR3 sequence: CASSDPLGGVGSDEQFF. The CDR3 nucleotides are TGTGCCAGCAGCGACCCCCTGGGGGGAGTGGGGAGCGATGAGCAGTTCTTC.

The chain couples TRBV6-5 to TRBJ1-2; possible D gene TRBD1, 6 bases. The ends were cut back, 6 bases at V and 4 bases at J, with 18 bases in the middle. The CDR3 runs 15 residues. CDR1 is MNHEY, CDR2 SVGAGI, per germline. The CDR3 DNA follows: TGTGCCAGCAGCTACCAGGCGGGGGCGGGCTATGGCTACACCTTC. This gives the protein CASSYQAGAGYGYTF.

The chain joins TRBV27 to TRBJ2-1; D ambiguous. V lost 4 bases, J lost 16 bases, and 23 bases lay in between. Germline V gene lookup returns CDR1 MNHEY and CDR2 SMNVEV (reference sequence). CDR3 length equals 14 residues. The CDR3 DNA reads as TGTGCCAGCAGTTCACCCGTTGCCTCAAGCCCTCAATTCTTC. Its translation: CASSSPVASSPQFF.

This clone was seen a single time. V is TRBV5-4 and J is TRBJ1-3; D is unclear. Germline V CDR1 and CDR2: SGHNT, YYREEE (reference sequence). The ends were cut back, 4 bases at V and 0 bases at J, with 8 bases in the middle. CDR3 length equals 14 residues. The CDR3 nucleotides read TGTGCCAGCAGCACCGGGGACTCTGGAAACACCATATATTTT. This translates into CASSTGDSGNTIYF.

This clone occurred once. The chain uses TRBV7-9 and TRBJ1-1; D is ambiguous. Per germline, CDR1 SEHNR and CDR2 FQNEAQ (reference sequence). This CDR3 is built from 15 residues. Trimming cost V 0 bases and J 1 base, with 9 bases left between them. CDR3 loop: CASSLASWENTEAFF. The DNA of the CDR3 is TGTGCCAGCAGCTTAGCGAGCTGGGAGAACACTGAAGCTTTCTTT.

CDR3 DNA: TGTGCCAGCTCAGGGGGTAACTATGGCTACACCTTC. Protein sequence: CASSGGNYGYTF. This rearrangement joins TRBV18 to TRBJ1-2, with a possible D match to TRBD1 (5 bases). The CDR3 length is 12 residues. Deletions cut 5 bases from V and 1 base from J, with 5 bases between. CDR1 and CDR2 from the germline V gene are KGHSH and LQKENI.

This clone was found a few times. The rearrangement uses TRBV6-6 and TRBJ1-1; no firm D call. With 7 bases removed from V and 1 base from J, the gap between germline ends came to 19 bases. The CDR3 spans 16 residues. Germline assignment: CDR1 MNHNY and CDR2 SVGAGI (reference sequence). CDR3 amino acids: CASTETGWEWNTEAFF. The CDR3 nucleotides read TGTGCCAGCACCGAAACCGGATGGGAGTGGAACACTGAAGCTTTCTTT.

In its sample, this clone was seen once. V usage is TRBV7-6 and J usage is TRBJ2-5, with 7 nucleotides matching TRBD1. This CDR3 comprises 17 residues. Germline-derived CDR1 and CDR2 are SGHVS and FNYEAQ. J gave up 7 bases and V 5 bases, and 19 bases lay outside the gene matches. CDR3 in amino acids: CASSPLPYRGVGGTQYF. The CDR3 region has the DNA TGTGCCAGCAGCCCTCTCCCCTACAGGGGAGTAGGAGGGACCCAGTACTTC.

The sample holds one count of this clone. The DNA of the CDR3 is TGTGCCAGCAGGGGTACGGGCACAGATACGCAGTATTTT. Translating gives CASRGTGTDTQYF. The rearrangement joins TRBV27 to TRBJ2-3; D call uncertain. Germline lookup yields CDR1 MNHEY and CDR2 SMNVEV (reference sequence). The CDR3 length is 13 residues. Trimming removed 6 bases from V and 1 base from J, with 8 bases in between.

The chain employs TRBV7-2 and TRBJ2-1, with D possibly matching TRBD2 (6 bases). The CDR3 loop spans 17 amino acids. Germline CDR1 and CDR2: SGHTA and FQGNSA. V lost 5 bases and J lost 0, with 17 bases in between. Written as DNA, the CDR3 is TGTGCCAGCAGCCTGGGATCGGGGGAAAGCTCCTACAATGAGCAGTTCTTC. Its protein product is CASSLGSGESSYNEQFF.

The chain is built from TRBV7-7 and TRBJ2-2; D is perhaps TRBD1 (6 bases). Germline assignment: CDR1 SSHAT and CDR2 FNYEAQ (reference sequence). Trimming shortened V by 5 bases and J by 1 base, and 11 bases separated the two germline ends. The CDR3 is made up of 15 amino acids. The CDR3 loop is CASSPSRGNTGELFF. CDR3 coding DNA: TGTGCCAGCAGCCCCAGCAGGGGGAACACCGGGGAGCTGTTTTTT.

The rearrangement joins TRBV14 to TRBJ2-1; D gene ambiguous. Germline V gene lookup returns CDR1 SGHDN and CDR2 FVKESK. V was trimmed by 1 base and J by 14 bases, leaving 18 bases between them. This CDR3 is 14 amino acids long. The CDR3 here is CASSQVRANGPEFF. The CDR3 DNA reads as TGTGCCAGCAGCCAAGTTAGGGCCAATGGTCCGGAGTTCTTC. The full variable domain, rest sourced from reference TRBV14 and TRBJ2-1, is EAGVTQFPSHSVIEKGQTVTLRCDPISGHDNLYWYRRVMGKEIKFLLHFVKESKQDESGMPNNRFLAERTGGTYSTLKVQPAELEDSGVYFCASSQVRANGPEFFGPGTRLTVL.

The chain carries TRBV7-3 and TRBJ2-2, with D possibly matching TRBD1 (6 bases). The germline V gene encodes CDR1 SGHTA and CDR2 FQGTGA. This CDR3 contains 14 residues. V gave up 4 bases and J gave up 5 bases, with 11 bases separating them. CDR3 protein: CASSSGVQTGELFF. DNA for the CDR3: TGTGCCAGCAGCTCAGGGGTTCAGACCGGGGAGCTGTTTTTT.

The chain employs TRBV7-9 and TRBJ2-6; D perhaps matches TRBD1 (6 bases). Germline V gene lookup returns CDR1 SEHNR and CDR2 FQNEAQ (reference sequence). The V gene lost 5 bases and the J gene lost 0 bases, with 8 bases spanning the gap. The CDR3 extends over 15 amino acids. The CDR3 DNA sequence: TGTGCCAGCAGCCCAGGGGTCTCTGGGGCCAACGTCCTGACTTTC. It translates to CASSPGVSGANVLTF. The full variable domain, its missing parts supplied by reference TRBV7-9 and TRBJ2-6, is DTGVSQNPRHKITKRGQNVTFRCDPISEHNRLYWYRQTLGQGPEFLTYFQNEAQLEKSRLLSDRFSAERPKGSFSTLEIQRTEQGDSAMYLCASSPGVSGANVLTFGAGSRLTVL.

This chain uses TRBV2 with TRBJ1-4; 7 nucleotides agree with TRBD1. Losses at the gene ends were 4 bases for V and 7 bases for J; bases not matched to a gene: 6. The CDR3 spans 14 residues. Germline loops: CDR1 SNHLY, CDR2 FYNNEI. This CDR3 is CASSVIGGVEKLFF. CDR3 nucleotide sequence: TGTGCCAGCAGTGTAATAGGGGGCGTTGAAAAACTGTTTTTT.

The chain joins TRBV7-2 to TRBJ1-4; TRBD1 matches at 9 bases. CDR1 is SGHTA and CDR2 is FQGNSA in the germline V gene. With 5 bases clipped from V and 8 bases from J, the junction kept 6 bases outside the gene matches. The CDR3 totals 14 residues. The CDR3 protein is CASSKDRGGEKLFF. As DNA, the CDR3 is TGTGCCAGCAGCAAGGACAGGGGTGGGGAAAAACTGTTTTTT.